Following are 25 T cell receptor beta chains from one sample sequenced in a study of blood T cell repertoires in COVID-19. Clones were read by immunoSEQ multiplex PCR, and TCRdb kept only the in-frame ones, dropping some. The top ten clones hold about a third of a sample with tens of thousands of clones, around 84% of them seen once. Sample: peripheral blood. These receptors originate from a man at least 80 years old with acute or convalescent COVID-19.

This chain links TRBV3-1 (or the pseudogene TRBV3-2) with TRBJ2-5; D might be TRBD1 (6 bases). Germline V gene sequence: CDR1 LGHDT, CDR2 YNNKEL (reference sequence). Trimming cost V 5 bases and J 4 bases, with 11 bases left between them. This CDR3 region has 13 residues. The CDR3 coding sequence is TGTGCCAGCAGCGGAACAGGGTCAGAGACCCAGTACTTC. Its translation: CASSGTGSETQYF.

The chain uses TRBV5-6 and TRBJ1-5, with D tentatively TRBD1 (6 bases). The CDR3 is 14 residues long. V was clipped by 0 bases and J by 6 bases, with 10 bases between them. The germline gives CDR1 SGHDT, CDR2 YYEEEE. The chain's CDR3 is CASSLAQGSQPQHF. DNA of the CDR3: TGTGCCAGCAGCTTGGCACAGGGAAGTCAGCCCCAGCATTTT.

The genes are TRBV7-9 and TRBJ1-5; TRBD1 is a possible D gene (6 bases). CDR3 length: 15 amino acids. Germline V gene sequence: CDR1 SEHNR, CDR2 FQNEAQ (reference sequence). V lost 1 base, J lost 4 bases, and 11 bases lay in between. CDR3 loop: CASSLGDNSNQPQHF. CDR3 sequence (DNA): TGTGCCAGCAGCTTAGGGGACAATTCTAATCAGCCCCAGCATTTT.

This clone was observed a single time. The chain has TRBV3-1 (or the pseudogene TRBV3-2) and TRBJ1-1; 10 positions agree with TRBD1. CDR1 is LGHDT and CDR2 is YNNKEL in the germline V gene (reference sequence). The CDR3 is 15 residues long. The V and J ends lost 1 base and 4 bases, in that order; junction bases with no gene match: 3. The CDR3 coding sequence is TGTGCCAGCAGCCAAGCGTGGGACAGGGGCACTGAAGCTTTCTTT. It yields the protein CASSQAWDRGTEAFF.

The sample holds a few counts of this clone. V is TRBV2 and J is TRBJ1-1; D might be TRBD1 (6 bases). The CDR3 covers 14 residues. V was clipped by 6 bases and J by 1 base, with 12 bases between them. From germline, CDR1 is SNHLY and CDR2 FYNNEI. DNA of the CDR3: TGTGCCAGCAGATACAGGGATAAGAACACTGAAGCTTTCTTT. Translating gives CASRYRDKNTEAFF.

The V gene is TRBV28, the J gene TRBJ1-5, with D perhaps TRBD1 (6 bases). The CDR3 has 17 residues. CDR1 is MDHEN, CDR2 SYDVKM, per germline. The ends were cut back, 1 base at V and 6 bases at J, with 19 bases in the middle. This chain's CDR3 is CASSLYGSRGASQPQHF. In DNA, the CDR3 is TGTGCCAGCAGTTTATATGGGTCGCGGGGGGCCAGTCAGCCCCAGCATTTT.

This chain joins TRBV27 and TRBJ2-3; D gene unclear. V shed 5 bases and J shed 3 bases, with 18 bases lying between them. CDR3 length: 16 residues. Germline-derived CDR1 and CDR2 are MNHEY and SMNVEV (reference sequence). CDR3 nucleotides: TGTGCCAGCAGTATCCAAGCCACTACTGGGACAGATACGCAGTATTTT. This encodes CASSIQATTGTDTQYF.

The chain joins TRBV2 to TRBJ1-5, with D unclear. The CDR3 covers 15 residues. CDR1 and CDR2 (germline): SNHLY, FYNNEI. The V end lost 3 bases, the J end lost 7 bases, and 16 bases lay between the germline ends. The CDR3 sequence: CASSDSQPGNQPQHF. As DNA, the CDR3 is TGTGCCAGCAGTGACTCGCAGCCGGGGAACCAGCCCCAGCATTTT.

This clone was picked up a small number of times. The V and J genes are TRBV7-2 and TRBJ1-5; 8 bases fit TRBD1. The CDR3 sequence is 13 residues long. Trimming took 3 bases from V and 7 from J; bases not matched to a gene: 2. Germline assignment: CDR1 SGHTA and CDR2 FQGNSA. This CDR3 is CASSFRGHQPQHF. In DNA form, the CDR3 reads TGTGCCAGCAGCTTCAGGGGGCACCAGCCCCAGCATTTT.

This clone appeared a single time. One end of the junction is discordant with germline, which a read error may explain. This chain joins TRBV5-1 and TRBJ2-3, with TRBD2 matching over 12 bases. The CDR3 extends over 12 amino acids. The germline gives CDR1 SGHRS, CDR2 YFSETQ. The CDR3 DNA is TGCGCCAGCAGCTTGGGGACTAGCGGGGATGTTTTT. Its protein product is CASSLGTSGDVF.

The chain combines TRBV24-1 with TRBJ2-3; D remains unclear. The CDR3 has 13 amino acids. Germline CDR1 and CDR2: KGHDR and SFDVKD. V lost 1 base to trimming and J lost 4 bases, with 5 bases between them. The CDR3 sequence is CATSDLEADTQYF. DNA of the CDR3: TGTGCCACCAGTGATTTAGAGGCAGATACGCAGTATTTT.

The V and J genes are TRBV7-6 and TRBJ2-1, with 9 bases identical to TRBD2. The V and J ends lost 5 bases and 14 bases, in that order; junction bases with no gene match: 7. CDR1 is SGHVS and CDR2 is FNYEAQ in the germline V gene. This CDR3 is built from 12 residues. The CDR3 here is CASSGAGGREFF. The DNA for the CDR3 is TGTGCCAGCAGCGGAGCGGGGGGCCGCGAGTTCTTC.

The chain links TRBV2 to TRBJ1-2; 9 bases map to TRBD1. Trimming cost V 8 bases and J 2 bases; bases outside gene matches: 9. The CDR3 extends over 15 amino acids. The germline V gene encodes CDR1 SNHLY and CDR2 FYNNEI. CDR3 sequence reads: CASSLDRGGNYGYTF. The CDR3 nucleotides read TGTGCCAGCTCCCTGGACAGGGGTGGAAACTATGGCTACACCTTC.

The chain uses TRBV9 and TRBJ2-3, with TRBD1 matching 7 bases. Trimming cost V 0 bases and J 1 base; bases outside gene matches: 5. CDR3 length: 16 amino acids. CDR1 and CDR2 from the germline V gene are SGDLS and YYNGEE. The CDR3 nucleotides read TGTGCCAGCAGCGTAGACATGGACAGGCGCACAGATACGCAGTATTTT. Translated, it gives CASSVDMDRRTDTQYF.

The J gene is TRBJ2-2, the V gene TRBV6-5, with 7 nucleotides matching TRBD1. V shed 7 bases and J 1 base; nucleotides not matched to a gene: 3. CDR1 MNHEY and CDR2 SVGAGI come from the germline V gene. This CDR3 has 14 residues. The CDR3 DNA reads as TGTGCCAGCACCCGGGACAGGAACACCGGGGAGCTGTTTTTT. Its protein is CASTRDRNTGELFF.

This rearrangement joins TRBV11-1 to TRBJ1-2; D not certain. The CDR3 sequence is 14 residues long. CDR1 is SGHAT and CDR2 is FQDESV in the germline V gene (reference sequence). V lost 1 base, J lost 5 bases, and 11 bases lay in between. CDR3 nucleotides: TGTGCCAGCAGCTTAGGTAGAGGCCCTTATGGCTACACCTTC. Its translation is CASSLGRGPYGYTF.

This clone was seen ten or more times. V and J are TRBV5-1 and TRBJ1-1; TRBD1 is a possible D gene (6 bases). Germline loops: CDR1 SGHRS, CDR2 YFSETQ. The CDR3 is made up of 14 amino acids. With 3 bases removed from V and 5 bases from J, the gap between germline ends came to 14 bases. The CDR3 protein is CASSSEQGRTEAFF. CDR3 in DNA: TGCGCCAGCAGCTCAGAACAGGGTCGGACTGAAGCTTTCTTT.

The CDR3 bases are TGCGCCAGCAGCTTGCCCGGACAGGGGACTGCCTATGGCTACACCTTC. Amino acids: CASSLPGQGTAYGYTF. The chain combines TRBV5-1 with TRBJ1-2, with TRBD1 matching 9 bases. V trimming: 1 base; J trimming: 4 bases; junction bases outside the gene matches: 8. Germline lookup yields CDR1 SGHRS and CDR2 YFSETQ. The CDR3 runs 16 residues.

The J gene is TRBJ1-4, the V gene TRBV5-4; D not resolved. Trimming pared 4 bases from V and 0 bases from J, leaving 7 bases between. The length of the CDR3 is 14 residues. Germline V gene sequence: CDR1 SGHNT, CDR2 YYREEE (reference sequence). The CDR3 spells CASSLSATNEKLFF. DNA for the CDR3: TGTGCCAGCAGCCTTTCAGCAACTAATGAAAAACTGTTTTTT.

The genes are TRBV7-2 and TRBJ1-2, with 11 positions matching TRBD1. Germline CDR1 SGHTA, CDR2 FQGNSA. The ends lost 4 bases at V and 7 bases at J; junction bases unmatched: 5. CDR3 size: 14 residues. The chain's CDR3 is CASSSGQGASGYTF. The CDR3 DNA is TGTGCCAGCAGCTCCGGACAGGGGGCTTCTGGCTACACCTTC. Looking up the rest from reference TRBV7-2 and TRBJ1-2 gives the full variable domain: GAGVSQSPSNKVTEKGKDVELRCDPISGHTALYWYRQSLGQGLEFLIYFQGNSAPDKSGLPSDRFSAERTGGSVSTLTIQRTQQEDSAVYLCASSSGQGASGYTFGSGTRLTVV.

The V call is TRBV7-9, the J call TRBJ2-2; the D gene is possibly TRBD1 (6 bases). CDR3 length equals 17 residues. Germline V gives CDR1 SEHNR, CDR2 FQNEAQ (reference sequence). The ends were cut back, 5 bases at V and 2 bases at J, with 18 bases in the middle. Here the CDR3 DNA reads TGTGCCAGCAGCAAAACACCGGGACACCATAACACCGGGGAGCTGTTTTTT. It is translated as CASSKTPGHHNTGELFF. Full variable domain (rest looked up from reference TRBV7-9 and TRBJ2-2): DTGVSQNPRHKITKRGQNVTFRCDPISEHNRLYWYRQTLGQGPEFLTYFQNEAQLEKSRLLSDRFSAERPKGSFSTLEIQRTEQGDSAMYLCASSKTPGHHNTGELFFGEGSRLTVL.

This clone was seen only a few times. The V gene is TRBV11-2, the J gene TRBJ2-3, with D perhaps matching TRBD2 (6 bases). V was cut by 2 bases and J by 0 bases, with 12 bases left in between. Germline V gene sequence: CDR1 SGHAT, CDR2 FQNNGV. The CDR3 covers 16 residues. CDR3 coding DNA: TGTGCCAGCAGCTTACGCGGGGTATCTAGCACAGATACGCAGTATTTT. Its protein product is CASSLRGVSSTDTQYF.

This rearrangement joins TRBV5-8 to TRBJ1-1, with a weak D call TRBD1 (6 bases). V was clipped by 6 bases and J by 0 bases, with 12 bases between them. There are 14 residues in the CDR3. CDR1 and CDR2 from the germline V gene are SGHTS and YDEGEE. The CDR3 sequence is CASTHRVMNTEAFF. The CDR3, as DNA: TGTGCCAGCACCCACAGGGTAATGAACACTGAAGCTTTCTTT. Complete variable domain (other parts from reference TRBV5-8 and TRBJ1-1): EAGVTQSPTHLIKTRGQQATLRCSPISGHTSVYWYQQALGLGLQFLLWYDEGEERNRGNFPPRFSGRQFPNYSSELNVNALELEDSALYLCASTHRVMNTEAFFGQGTRLTVV.

The chain uses TRBV6-1 and TRBJ1-5, with unresolved D. The V and J ends lost 2 bases and 3 bases respectively, with 8 bases between them. There are 14 residues in the CDR3. CDR1 and CDR2 from the germline V gene are MNHNS and SASEGT. CDR3 residues: CASSEWLPNQPQHF. For the CDR3, the DNA is TGTGCCAGCAGTGAATGGCTTCCCAATCAGCCCCAGCATTTT.

The chain has TRBV5-1 and TRBJ2-3; TRBD1 aligns across 8 bases. The CDR3 is 13 residues long. V gave up 3 bases and J gave up 6 bases; unmatched junction bases: 3. Germline values: CDR1 SGHRS, CDR2 YFSETQ. As DNA, the CDR3 is TGCGCCAGCAGCTCCTACAGGGGGGATACGCAGTATTTT. Protein product: CASSSYRGDTQYF.